These 7 T cell receptor beta chains came from one sample sequenced in a study of memory CD4+ T cells and cytomegalovirus serostatus. The sort gate was single viable CD3+CD4+CD8-CD45RO+ cells for memory CD4+ T cells. TCRdb's copy holds only in-frame clones and misses some; the assay was immunoSEQ multiplex PCR. The sample includes over 75,000 clones, over 70% seen only once; the top ten take about 3.5%. Material: memory CD4+ T cells from blood. These receptors were collected from an adult in good health and CMV-seropositive.

The chain combines TRBV30 with TRBJ2-1; 12 bases line up with TRBD2. The CDR3 contains 15 residues. The germline V gene has CDR1 GTSNPN and CDR2 SVGIG (reference sequence). J lost 6 bases, V lost 2 bases, and 5 bases had no gene match. CDR3 in DNA: TGTGCCTGGAGTAGACTAGCGGGAGTTGGCAATGAGCAGTTCTTC. It encodes CAWSRLAGVGNEQFF.

The chain has TRBV29-1 and TRBJ2-3; D gene ambiguous. V was cut by 4 bases and J by 0 bases, with 11 bases left in between. The CDR3 has 14 residues. Germline loops: CDR1 SQVTM, CDR2 ANQGSEA. CDR3 residues: CSVGGPSSTDTQYF. CDR3 sequence (DNA): TGCAGCGTTGGCGGCCCGTCTAGCACAGATACGCAGTATTTT.

This clone was observed a few times. The rearrangement links TRBV5-6 to TRBJ1-4; 11 bases map to TRBD1. Germline V gives CDR1 SGHDT, CDR2 YYEEEE. Unmatched junction bases numbered 12, after V lost 4 bases and J lost 7 bases. The CDR3 totals 17 residues. The CDR3 protein is CASSLSWTGGGGEKLFF. CDR3 nucleotide sequence: TGTGCCAGCAGCCTTAGCTGGACAGGGGGCGGGGGTGAAAAACTGTTTTTT. The complete variable domain, with remaining parts taken from reference TRBV5-6 and TRBJ1-4, reads DAGVTQSPTHLIKTRGQQVTLRCSPKSGHDTVSWYQQALGQGPQFIFQYYEEEERQRGNFPDRFSGHQFPNYSSELNVNALLLGDSALYLCASSLSWTGGGGEKLFFGSGTQLSVL.

The chain carries TRBV9 and TRBJ2-3; 10 bases are a match to TRBD2. From germline, CDR1 is SGDLS and CDR2 YYNGEE. The CDR3 totals 15 residues. V was clipped by 0 bases and J by 6 bases; unmatched bases: 4. The CDR3 here is CASSVDQREGDTQYF. The DNA for the CDR3 is TGTGCCAGCAGCGTAGATCAGCGGGAGGGGGATACGCAGTATTTT.

This chain joins TRBV6-1 and TRBJ2-1; TRBD1 is a possible D gene (6 bases). CDR1 is MNHNS and CDR2 is SASEGT in the germline V gene. V was clipped by 6 bases and J by 5 bases, with 8 bases between them. The CDR3 has 12 residues. The CDR3 reads CASRTGHNEQFF. CDR3 bases: TGTGCCAGCAGGACAGGTCACAATGAGCAGTTCTTC.

The chain is built from TRBV15 and TRBJ1-5; D possibly corresponds to TRBD1 (5 bases). CDR3 length: 16 amino acids. Germline V gene lookup returns CDR1 LNHNV and CDR2 YYDKDF (reference sequence). V was cut by 0 bases and J by 5 bases, with 14 bases left in between. The CDR3 spells CATSREIDSFDQPQHF. In DNA form, the CDR3 reads TGTGCCACCAGCAGAGAGATCGACAGTTTCGATCAGCCCCAGCATTTT.

J is TRBJ2-2 and V is TRBV28; TRBD1 is a possible D gene (6 bases). CDR3 length equals 14 residues. V was clipped by 6 bases and J by 2 bases, with 10 bases between them. Per germline, CDR1 MDHEN and CDR2 SYDVKM. For the CDR3, the DNA is TGTGCCAGCAGAGTGGACAGTAACACCGGGGAGCTGTTTTTT. Translation: CASRVDSNTGELFF.